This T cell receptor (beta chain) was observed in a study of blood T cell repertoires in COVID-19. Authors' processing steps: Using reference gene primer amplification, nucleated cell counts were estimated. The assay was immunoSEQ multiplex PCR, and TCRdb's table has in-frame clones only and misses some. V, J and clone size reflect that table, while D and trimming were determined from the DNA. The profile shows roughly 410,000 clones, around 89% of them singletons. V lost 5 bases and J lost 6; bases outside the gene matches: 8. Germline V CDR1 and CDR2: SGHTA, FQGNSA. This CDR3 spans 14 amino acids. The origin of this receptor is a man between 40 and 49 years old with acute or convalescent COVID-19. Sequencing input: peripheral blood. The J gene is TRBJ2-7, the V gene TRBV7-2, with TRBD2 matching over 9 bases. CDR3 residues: CASSRAGGRGEQYF. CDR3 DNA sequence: TGTGCCAGCAGCCGCGCGGGCGGGAGGGGCGAGCAGTACTTC.